Below are 2 T cell receptor beta chains sequenced from a single sample in a study of T cells in Graves' hyperthyroidism and ophthalmopathy. Amplified TCR beta CDR3 regions came from RNA transcripts. The TCR CDR3 first-round RT-PCR relied on the HTBI primer set. TCRdb processed the multiplex PCR reads anew with MiXCR; each CDR3 protein has one entry. The repertoire consists of hundreds of thousands of distinct CDR3 sequences, with about half occurring once and the leading ten covering about 7.9%. What was sequenced was peripheral blood or thyroid tissue (not recorded which). These receptors were taken from a woman aged 18-29 years with Graves' hyperthyroidism.

This clonotype was observed at least ten times. The gene calls are TRBV7-7 and TRBJ2-2, with D maybe TRBD2 (6 bases). V lost 4 bases, J lost 0 bases, and 12 bases lay in between. The CDR3 has 16 residues. Germline V gene data show CDR1 as SSHAT and CDR2 as FNYEAQ (reference sequence). The CDR3 bases are TGTGCCAGCAGCTGGGACTCCTCACCGAACACCGGGGAGCTGTTTTTT. It codes for CASSWDSSPNTGELFF.

The chain recombines TRBV15 with TRBJ1-5; D gene ambiguous. Germline V gene lookup returns CDR1 LNHNV and CDR2 YYDKDF (reference sequence). V dropped 5 bases and J dropped 7 bases, with 9 bases sitting between them. This CDR3 spans 12 amino acids. The CDR3: CATSPSQQPQHF. Here the CDR3 DNA reads TGTGCCACCAGCCCCTCACAACAGCCCCAGCATTTT.